This T cell receptor (beta chain) originates from a study of tumor and adjacent non-tumor tissue in lung cancer. At the level of the study: Stage I to III disease affected about nine men and roughly 5 women aged roughly 31 to 85.

The template was RNA from unsorted bulk tissue. Newly diagnosed lung cancer patients had thoracic surgery in China, August–late 2014, without prior chemotherapy. A modified ARM-PCR protocol with three rounds of nested PCR amplified TCRbeta. TCRdb used MiXCR to reprocess the multiplex PCR reads, holding one entry per CDR3 protein. The repertoire consists of 70,000 or so distinct CDR3 sequences, with roughly 56% occurring once and the leading ten covering about 19%. Study-level findings and limits: Compared with tumor, normal lung showed significantly lower TCR diversity.

This CDR3 spans 15 amino acids. Trimming removed 11 bases from V and 4 bases from J, with 21 bases in between. Comment on this clonotype: Its antigen is as yet unknown.

The TCR sequence derives from a man aged 45-65 years with non-small cell lung cancer. The sequenced sample was lung tumor tissue. The chain uses TRBV12-3 or TRBV12-4 and TRBJ2-1, with D perhaps TRBD2 (6 bases). In DNA form, the CDR3 reads TGTGCCTGCACTGTTAGCGGAAGCTCATACAATGAGCAGTTCTTC. It yields the protein CACTVSGSSYNEQFF.